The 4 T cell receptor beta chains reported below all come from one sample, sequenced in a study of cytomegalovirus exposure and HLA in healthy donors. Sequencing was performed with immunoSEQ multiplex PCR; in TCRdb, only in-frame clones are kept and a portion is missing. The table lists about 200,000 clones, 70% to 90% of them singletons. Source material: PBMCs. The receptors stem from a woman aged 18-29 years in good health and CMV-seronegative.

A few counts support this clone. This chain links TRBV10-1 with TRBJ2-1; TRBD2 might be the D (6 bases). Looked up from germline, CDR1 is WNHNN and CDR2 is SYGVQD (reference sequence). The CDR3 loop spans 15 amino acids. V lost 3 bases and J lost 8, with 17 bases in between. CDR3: CASSDYAGGIDEQFF. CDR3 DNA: TGCGCCAGCAGTGATTATGCTGGGGGGATCGATGAGCAGTTCTTC.

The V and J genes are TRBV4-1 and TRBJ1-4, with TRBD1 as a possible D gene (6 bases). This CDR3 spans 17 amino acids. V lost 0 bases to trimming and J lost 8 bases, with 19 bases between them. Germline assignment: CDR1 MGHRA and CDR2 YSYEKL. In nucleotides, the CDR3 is TGCGCCAGCAGCCAAGAAGGGATCGGGGGGCTTGGGGAAAAACTGTTTTTT. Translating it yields CASSQEGIGGLGEKLFF.

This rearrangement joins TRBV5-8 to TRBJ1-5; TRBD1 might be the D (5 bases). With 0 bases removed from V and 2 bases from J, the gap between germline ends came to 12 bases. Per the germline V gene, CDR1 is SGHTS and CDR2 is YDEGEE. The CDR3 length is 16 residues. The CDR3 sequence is CASSLGSGARNQPQHF. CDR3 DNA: TGTGCCAGCAGCTTGGGAAGCGGGGCACGCAATCAGCCCCAGCATTTT. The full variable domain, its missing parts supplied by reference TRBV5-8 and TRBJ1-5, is EAGVTQSPTHLIKTRGQQATLRCSPISGHTSVYWYQQALGLGLQFLLWYDEGEERNRGNFPPRFSGRQFPNYSSELNVNALELEDSALYLCASSLGSGARNQPQHFGDGTRLSIL.

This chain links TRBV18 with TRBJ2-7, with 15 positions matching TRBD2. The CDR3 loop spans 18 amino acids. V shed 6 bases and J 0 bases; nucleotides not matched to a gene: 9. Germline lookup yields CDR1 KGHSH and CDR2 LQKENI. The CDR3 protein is CASSPPGLAGGGSYEQYF. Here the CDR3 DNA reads TGTGCCAGCTCTCCCCCGGGACTAGCGGGGGGAGGCTCCTACGAGCAGTACTTC. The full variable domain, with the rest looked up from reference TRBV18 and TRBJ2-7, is NAGVMQNPRHLVRRRGQEARLRCSPMKGHSHVYWYRQLPEEGLKFMVYLQKENIIDESGMPKERFSAEFPKEGPSILRIQQVVRGDSAAYFCASSPPGLAGGGSYEQYFGPGTRLTVT.